The clone carrying this T cell receptor (beta chain) was seen once. This table comes from immunoSEQ multiplex PCR, and its TCRdb copy is limited to in-frame clones, with some not included. The data hold about 11,000 clones, with 76% observed a single time. The CDR3 runs 14 residues. V shed 4 bases and J shed 4 bases, with 13 bases lying between them. Germline V CDR1 and CDR2: MNHNS, SASEGT. This specimen comes from a study of chemoradiotherapy in HPV16-positive cancers. This chain joins TRBV6-1 and TRBJ1-1, with D maybe TRBD1 (5 bases). The receptor was isolated from a human donor with HPV-associated anogenital cancer. Specimen collection occurred from a patient who underwent chemoradiotherapy. The CDR3 sequence is CASSALRGSTEAFF. The CDR3 DNA follows: TGTGCCAGCAGTGCCTTGCGGGGGAGCACTGAAGCTTTCTTT.